This paragraph reports one T cell receptor (beta chain). The target antigen is unknown. These data originate in a study of T cell responses to AZD1222 COVID-19 vaccine. The study, taken as a whole, reports: Scientists sampled the repertoires only once the peak T cell response had passed. Mostly white British, mostly female donors; authors suggested clonal diversity may be underestimated. Among spike-specific TCRs, nearly half reportedly target unmutated variant regions. Distributed over spike, vaccine-associated CD4 TCRs predominated at 160-218 and 743-854.

Measured with immunoSEQ multiplex PCR; TCRdb has only the in-frame clones, and not every one. The sample lists 99,000 or so clones, roughly 82% seen once, with about 5% in the top ten. Trimming pared 6 bases from V and 2 bases from J, leaving 13 bases between. Germline CDR1 is KGHSH and CDR2 is LQKENI. This CDR3 has 14 amino acids. This clonotype originated in an adult in good health. The sequenced sample was peripheral blood, obtained on day 0 of AZD1222 vaccination. The V call is TRBV18, the J call TRBJ1-2; TRBD1 is a possible D gene (6 bases). CDR3 coding DNA: TGTGCCAGCTCCGGGGGCAGGTCCAACTATGGCTACACCTTC. It encodes CASSGGRSNYGYTF.